The rows below give T cell receptor beta chains drawn from one sample of a study of esophageal squamous cell carcinoma under preoperative chemotherapy. TCRdb re-derived calls from the PCR reads in MiXCR, one entry per CDR3 protein. The sample yields around 34,000 distinct CDR3 sequences, approximately 51% seen once. Sampling was carried out from a patient given preoperative chemotherapy. These TCRs come from a human donor with esophageal squamous cell carcinoma. The donor label of this sample is uncertain. CDR3s include the opening cysteine and the closing phenylalanine or tryptophan. The order of the fields is clone size, J gene, CDR3 length, V gene, D gene, CDR3 protein, CDR3 DNA. D genes are given only for firm matches. Some rows have no size entry. The others give once, few or many, or a class for an expanded clone.

.	TRBJ2-1	16	TRBV7-9	TRBD1	CASRPSGQGGYNEQFF	TGTGCCAGCAGGCCCTCGGGACAGGGAGGCTACAATGAGCAGTTCTTC
.	TRBJ1-2	16	TRBV6-5	.	CASSTSGTAGPDGYTF	TGTGCCAGCAGTACTTCCGGGACCGCAGGCCCGGACGGCTACACCTTC
many	TRBJ2-3	16	TRBV6-1	TRBD1	CASSPGTGISTDTQYF	TGTGCCAGCAGCCCTGGGACAGGGATCAGCACAGATACGCAGTATTTT
.	TRBJ2-3	17	TRBV7-2	.	CASSLGAGTVKSEKLYF	TGTGCCAGCAGCTTGGGGGCCGGGACCGTAAAATCAGAGAAGCTGTATTTT
medium-sized	TRBJ2-7	11	TRBV7-2	.	CASSLLNEQYF	TGTGCCAGCAGCTTATTGAACGAGCAGTACTTC
.	TRBJ2-4	16	TRBV7-2	TRBD2	CASSAAASGAKNTQYF	TGTGCCAGCAGCGCCGCGGCTAGCGGAGCCAAAAATACGCAGTATTTC
.	TRBJ2-3	15	TRBV7-2	.	CARGHQAVSTGALYF	TGTGCCCGGGGCCACCAGGCTGTGAGCACAGGTGCGCTGTATTTT
medium-sized	TRBJ2-3	15	TRBV6-1	TRBD2	CASSPRTSPTDTQYF	TGTGCCAGCAGCCCCCGGACTAGCCCTACAGATACGCAGTATTTT
.	TRBJ2-7	15	TRBV19	TRBD1	CASSNRGRTSYEQYF	TGTGCCAGTAGTAACAGGGGACGAACCTCCTACGAGCAGTACTTC
.	TRBJ2-2	14	TRBV11-3	.	CASSFRGDARELFF	TGTGCCAGCAGCTTTCGAGGGGACGCCCGAGAGCTGTTTTTT
.	TRBJ2-7	12	TRBV12-3/TRBV12-4	.	CASSSFTYEQYF	TGTGCCAGCAGTTCGTTTACCTACGAGCAGTACTTC
.	TRBJ2-3	14	TRBV7-6	.	CASSPSYGKDMQYF	TGTGCCAGCAGCCCTAGCTACGGCAAAGATATGCAGTATTTC
few	TRBJ2-5	13	TRBV5-4	.	CASSSLGEGAQYF	TGTGCCAGCAGCTCTCTTGGGGAAGGGGCCCAGTACTTC
.	TRBJ2-1	19	TRBV11-2	.	CASSPTGSRISGKNNEQFF	TGTGCCAGCAGCCCGACAGGGTCCCGAATTAGCGGGAAAAACAATGAGCAGTTCTTC
.	TRBJ2-3	16	TRBV7-6	TRBD2	CASSFSSGGAKDMQYF	TGTGCCAGCAGCTTTTCTAGCGGGGGAGCCAAAGACATGCAGTACTTT
few	TRBJ2-5	18	TRBV7-2	.	CASSLGSGSGFIQETQYF	TGTGCCAGCAGCTTAGGCTCCGGTTCGGGGTTTATTCAAGAGACCCAGTACTTC
many	TRBJ2-5	14	TRBV7-9	.	CASSFGRVQETQYF	TGTGCCAGCAGCTTCGGCAGGGTACAAGAGACCCAGTACTTC
.	TRBJ2-4	15	TRBV7-6	.	CARSLGRRATNMQYF	TGTGCCCGCAGCTTAGGGCGTCGAGCCACGAACATGCAGTACTTT
once	TRBJ2-3	17	TRBV7-3	TRBD2	CASSARLGRGDGDTQYF	TGTGCCAGCAGCGCCAGACTGGGGCGGGGGGATGGAGATACGCAGTATTTC
.	TRBJ2-4	11	TRBV7-9	.	CARSSKNTQYF	TGTGCCAGGAGCTCAAAAAACACGCAGTACTTT
.	TRBJ2-3	14	TRBV6-1	TRBD2	CASSEGGLAETQYF	TGTGCCAGCAGTGAAGGGGGACTAGCGGAAACGCAGTATTTT
.	TRBJ2-3	17	TRBV11-3	TRBD2	CASSTSRLAGGADTQYF	TGTGCCAGCAGCACCAGCCGCCTAGCGGGAGGTGCAGATACGCAGTATTTT
.	TRBJ2-1	12	TRBV7-9	.	CASSSWIGEQFF	TGTGCCAGCAGCTCCTGGATCGGGGAGCAGTTCTTC
.	TRBJ1-1	14	TRBV10-3	.	CAISESGGGTEAFF	TGTGCCATCAGTGAGTCTGGGGGAGGTACTGAAGCTTTCTTT
.	TRBJ2-3	16	TRBV7-6	TRBD2	CASGGDGGREGETQYF	TGTGCCAGCGGGGGAGACGGGGGTAGGGAGGGAGAGACGCAGTATTTC